The sequence of this TCR beta chain was determined in a study of T cell changes during pregnancy in multiple sclerosis. CDR3 length: 14 residues. CDR1 is MNHEY and CDR2 is SMNVEV in the germline V gene (reference sequence). Trimming removed 10 bases from V and 2 bases from J, with 16 bases in between. Assay used: immunoSEQ multiplex PCR; TCRdb lists only in-frame clones, some missing. The sample includes over 55,000 clones, 80% to 95% of them seen just once. The specimen was CD8+ T cells from peripheral blood mononuclear cells, collected in the third trimester of pregnancy. This receptor was obtained from a female donor in good health, enrolled as a control in a pregnancy study. The chain combines TRBV27 with TRBJ2-3, with D possibly matching TRBD2 (5 bases). The CDR3 DNA follows: TGTGCCACCCAGGACTCGGTGGCCACAGATACGCAGTATTTT. Protein product: CATQDSVATDTQYF.